This T cell receptor (beta chain) was observed in a study of T cell responses to AZD1222 COVID-19 vaccine. The data were produced by immunoSEQ multiplex PCR, yet TCRdb's version contains in-frame clones alone and is incomplete. Among about 150,000 clones listed, roughly 90% were seen once. Notes on the study in general: Vaccination with two AZD1222 doses was followed by a rise in Spike-specific TCR breadth and depth. AZD1222 recipients seropositive at baseline numbered only 5 to 7. Females outnumbered males among donors, who were mostly white British; clonal diversity was possibly underestimated. Reportedly, nearly half of unique spike TCRs recognized epitopes outside B.1.351/B.1.1.7 mutations.

As to this clone: The target antigen is unknown.

CDR1 is SEHNR, CDR2 FQNEAQ, per germline (reference sequence). The CDR3 has 15 amino acids. V dropped 2 bases and J dropped 2; count of bases not matched to a gene: 2. This sequence was found in an adult who received the AZD1222 COVID-19 vaccine. The rearrangement links TRBV7-9 to TRBJ2-3; 9 bases are shared with TRBD2. This material consisted of peripheral blood, taken 28 days after the second AZD1222 dose. CDR3: CASSLIAGATDTQYF. CDR3 DNA: TGTGCCAGCAGCTTAATAGCGGGGGCCACAGATACGCAGTATTTT.